A single sample gave rise to the 30 T cell receptor beta chains below, sequenced in a study of cytomegalovirus exposure and HLA in healthy donors. Profiled with immunoSEQ multiplex PCR; TCRdb holds only in-frame clones, not every one. The data contain 100,000 to 150,000 clones, roughly 83% of them singletons. The material sequenced was PBMCs. These receptors were obtained from a man between 18 and 29 years old in good health and CMV-seronegative.

This chain joins TRBV4-1 and TRBJ2-5, with D tentatively TRBD1 (6 bases). Between the trimmed V and J ends, which lost 2 bases and 2 bases, there was a span of 15 bases. Germline V gives CDR1 MGHRA, CDR2 YSYEKL. The CDR3 length is 16 residues. CDR3 DNA sequence: TGCGCCAGCAGCCAATATTGGACAGCTACTCAAGAGACCCAGTACTTC. The encoded protein is CASSQYWTATQETQYF.

The V call is TRBV30, the J call TRBJ2-6; TRBD2 aligns across 15 bases. Germline lookup yields CDR1 GTSNPN and CDR2 SVGIG (reference sequence). This CDR3 region has 20 residues. J lost 3 bases, V lost 1 base, and 10 bases had no gene match. Here the CDR3 reads CAWSALWTSGGAFGANVLTF. CDR3 DNA: TGTGCCTGGAGTGCCCTCTGGACTAGCGGGGGGGCCTTTGGGGCCAACGTCCTGACTTTC.

The chain combines TRBV27 with TRBJ2-1; tentatively, D is TRBD1 (6 bases). The CDR3 length is 14 residues. Germline V CDR1 and CDR2: MNHEY, SMNVEV (reference sequence). V lost 2 bases to trimming and J lost 8 bases, with 13 bases between them. The CDR3 protein is CASSLAGAIYEQFF. CDR3 in DNA: TGTGCCAGCAGTTTAGCAGGGGCAATATATGAGCAGTTCTTC.

This chain connects TRBV5-4 to TRBJ2-5; TRBD2 matches at 16 bases. V lost 1 base, J lost 4 bases, and 10 bases stayed unmatched. The germline gives CDR1 SGHNT, CDR2 YYREEE (reference sequence). The CDR3 runs to 19 residues. CDR3 amino acids: CASSLTGTSGRAYPETQYF. In DNA, the CDR3 is TGTGCCAGCAGCTTGACCGGGACTAGCGGGAGGGCCTACCCAGAGACCCAGTACTTC.

This clone was counted only a few times. This CDR3 reads CAWSLPGGNGYTF. CDR3 nucleotides: TGTGCCTGGAGTCTGCCAGGGGGGAATGGCTACACCTTC. The V and J genes are TRBV30 and TRBJ1-2; TRBD1 matches 7 bases. The CDR3 length is 13 residues. The V and J ends lost 2 bases and 6 bases, in that order; junction bases with no gene match: 6. Germline loops: CDR1 GTSNPN, CDR2 SVGIG (reference sequence).

This clone has a single count. This chain joins TRBV9 and TRBJ2-1; TRBD2 matches at 9 bases. The V and J ends lost 2 bases and 6 bases, in that order; junction bases with no gene match: 3. Germline-derived CDR1 and CDR2 are SGDLS and YYNGEE. The CDR3 consists of 14 residues. DNA of the CDR3: TGTGCCAGCAGCGTCCGGACTAGCGCCAATGAGCAGTTCTTC. It specifies CASSVRTSANEQFF. The entire variable domain, with the rest obtained from reference TRBV9 and TRBJ2-1, is as follows: DSGVTQTPKHLITATGQRVTLRCSPRSGDLSVYWYQQSLDQGLQFLIQYYNGEERAKGNILERFSAQQFPDLHSELNLSSLELGDSALYFCASSVRTSANEQFFGPGTRLTVL.

The chain joins TRBV7-8 to TRBJ1-3; 8 bases match TRBD1. The CDR3 is made up of 14 amino acids. V shed 10 bases and J 0 bases; nucleotides not matched to a gene: 5. Germline lookup yields CDR1 SGHVS and CDR2 FQNEAQ. CDR3 amino acids: CANPDRASGNTIYF. CDR3 DNA: TGTGCCAACCCGGACAGGGCCTCTGGAAACACCATATATTTT.

The V gene is TRBV30, the J gene TRBJ2-3; TRBD2 matches 12 bases. The trim removed 5 bases at V and 3 bases at J, leaving 12 bases unmatched. Germline CDR1 is GTSNPN and CDR2 is SVGIG (reference sequence). The length of the CDR3 is 17 residues. In nucleotides, the CDR3 is TGTGCCTGGGAACCTAGCGGGAGGGCCATAGGTACAGATACGCAGTATTTT. Residues: CAWEPSGRAIGTDTQYF.

The chain uses TRBV5-1 and TRBJ2-1; 7 bases map to TRBD2. The CDR3 totals 14 residues. The junction had 1 base not matched to a gene; V was cut back by 0 bases and J by 4 bases. Per germline, CDR1 SGHRS and CDR2 YFSETQ. The CDR3 DNA sequence: TGCGCCAGCAGCTTGGGACTAGCTTACAATGAGCAGTTCTTC. Amino acid sequence: CASSLGLAYNEQFF.

The chain couples TRBV18 to TRBJ2-1; 13 positions agree with TRBD2. This CDR3 comprises 15 residues. Germline lookup yields CDR1 KGHSH and CDR2 LQKENI. V lost 4 bases, J lost 6 bases, and 3 bases stayed unmatched. CDR3 nucleotide sequence: TGTGCCAGCTCACGGACTAGCGGGGGAGGCAATGAGCAGTTCTTC. This encodes CASSRTSGGGNEQFF.

CDR3 sequence reads: CSVEGEAGSEQFF. In DNA form, the CDR3 reads TGCAGCGTTGAAGGCGAAGCGGGGAGTGAGCAGTTCTTC. The J gene is TRBJ2-1, the V gene TRBV29-1, with 7 bases aligning to TRBD2. With V trimmed by 1 base and J by 9 bases, 6 bases remained unmatched. The length of the CDR3 is 13 residues. Germline-derived CDR1 and CDR2 are SQVTM and ANQGSEA.

This clone came up a few times. V is TRBV19 and J is TRBJ2-1; D may be TRBD2 (6 bases). With 6 bases removed from V and 3 bases from J, the gap between germline ends came to 12 bases. This CDR3 is 14 amino acids long. Per the germline V gene, CDR1 is LNHDA and CDR2 is SQIVND (reference sequence). The CDR3, as DNA: TGTGCCAGTAGGCGGGAATCCAACTACAATGAGCAGTTCTTC. It encodes CASRRESNYNEQFF.

The chain combines TRBV5-4 with TRBJ1-1, with TRBD1 as a possible D gene (5 bases). Germline-derived CDR1 and CDR2 are SGHNT and YYREEE (reference sequence). Deletions cut 0 bases from V and 8 bases from J, with 8 bases between. The length of the CDR3 is 12 residues. For the CDR3, the DNA is TGTGCCAGCAGCTTGGTCTCAGGGGAAGCTTTCTTT. It translates to CASSLVSGEAFF.

The chain uses TRBV14 and TRBJ2-1; TRBD1 agrees at 8 bases. Trimming at V came to 5 bases and at J to 8 bases, leaving 5 bases not matched to a gene. The CDR3 loop spans 13 amino acids. CDR1 and CDR2 from the germline V gene are SGHDN and FVKESK. CDR3 loop: CASSFDRGYEQFF. CDR3 coding DNA: TGTGCCAGCAGCTTTGACAGGGGCTATGAGCAGTTCTTC.

This clone was observed a single time. This sequence joins TRBV5-1 and TRBJ2-7, with D tentatively TRBD2 (5 bases). Germline V gene lookup returns CDR1 SGHRS and CDR2 YFSETQ. The length of the CDR3 is 14 residues. The V end lost 9 bases, the J end lost 0 bases, and 16 bases lay between the germline ends. The chain's CDR3 is CATKADANSYEQYF. The CDR3 DNA reads TGCGCCACCAAAGCGGACGCTAACTCCTACGAGCAGTACTTC.

V is TRBV7-9 and J is TRBJ2-7; perhaps TRBD2 as D (6 bases). From germline, CDR1 is SEHNR and CDR2 FQNEAQ (reference sequence). The CDR3 length is 14 residues. The ends were cut back, 7 bases at V and 6 bases at J, with 19 bases in the middle. CDR3 amino acids: CASNQAAHGGEQYF. The CDR3 DNA follows: TGTGCCAGCAACCAGGCGGCTCACGGGGGCGAGCAGTACTTC.

The chain is built from TRBV7-2 and TRBJ1-2; tentative D call: TRBD1 (5 bases). With 1 base removed from V and 0 bases from J, the gap between germline ends came to 6 bases. The CDR3 is 14 amino acids. Germline CDR1 SGHTA, CDR2 FQGNSA. The CDR3 spells CASSLETANYGYTF. For the CDR3, the DNA is TGTGCCAGCAGCTTAGAGACAGCTAACTATGGCTACACCTTC.

This chain uses TRBV15 with TRBJ1-4; no definite D call. The CDR3 loop spans 12 amino acids. CDR1 is LNHNV and CDR2 is YYDKDF in the germline V gene (reference sequence). The V end lost 0 bases, the J end lost 13 bases, and 9 bases lay between the germline ends. The DNA of the CDR3 is TGTGCCACCAGCAGAGATCTACCTTTACTGTTTTTT. This gives the protein CATSRDLPLLFF.

The J gene is TRBJ2-2, the V gene TRBV5-1; weak D call: TRBD1 (5 bases). The CDR3 consists of 15 residues. Trimming cost V 0 bases and J 3 bases, with 9 bases left between them. The V gene's germline CDR1 is SGHRS and CDR2 YFSETQ. CDR3 in DNA: TGCGCCAGCAGCTTGGTGCTAGGGGACACCGGGGAGCTGTTTTTT. Protein product: CASSLVLGDTGELFF.

This clone was detected a few times. The rearrangement joins TRBV10-2 to TRBJ1-2, with 9 bases fitting TRBD1. Germline CDR1 is WSHSY and CDR2 is SAAADI. The CDR3 spans 16 residues. V shed 2 bases and J 4 bases; nucleotides not matched to a gene: 8. Here the CDR3 reads CASSEAGTGRFYGYTF. The CDR3 DNA is TGCGCCAGCAGTGAGGCCGGGACAGGGAGATTCTATGGCTACACCTTC.

V and J are TRBV7-9 and TRBJ2-3, with 8 bases fitting TRBD2. The V gene's germline CDR1 is SEHNR and CDR2 FQNEAQ (reference sequence). V lost 4 bases to trimming and J lost 4 bases; unmatched junction nucleotides: 10. The CDR3 contains 16 residues. The chain's CDR3 is CASSSLPGGESDTQYF. DNA for the CDR3: TGTGCCAGCAGCTCCCTTCCGGGGGGGGAGTCAGATACGCAGTATTTT.

The V and J genes are TRBV6-5 and TRBJ1-2; 7 bases are a match to TRBD1. CDR1 and CDR2 (germline): MNHEY, SVGAGI. The V and J ends lost 6 bases and 7 bases, in that order; junction bases with no gene match: 8. The CDR3 is 13 amino acids. The CDR3 DNA follows: TGTGCCAGCAGGATAACAGGGGCGGGTGGCTACACCTTC. Protein sequence: CASRITGAGGYTF.

The chain combines TRBV19 with TRBJ1-1; weak D call: TRBD1 (5 bases). The CDR3 extends over 17 amino acids. V was cut by 2 bases and J by 1 base, with 17 bases left in between. CDR1 LNHDA and CDR2 SQIVND come from the germline V gene (reference sequence). CDR3 residues: CASSIYRYQGQNTEAFF. The CDR3, as DNA: TGTGCCAGTAGTATATATCGATACCAGGGCCAGAACACTGAAGCTTTCTTT.

In its sample, this clone was seen once. This sequence joins TRBV6-6 and TRBJ2-2, with 9 positions matching TRBD1. The junction had 6 bases not matched to a gene; V was cut back by 5 bases and J by 5 bases. From germline, CDR1 is MNHNY and CDR2 SVGAGI (reference sequence). This CDR3 spans 15 amino acids. CDR3 DNA sequence: TGTGCCAGCAGTATTACAGGGGGCGATACCGGGGAGCTGTTTTTT. Encoded protein: CASSITGGDTGELFF.

V is TRBV5-5 and J is TRBJ1-2; D gene ambiguous. This CDR3 contains 13 residues. The germline CDR1 and CDR2 sequences are SGHKS and YYEKEE (reference sequence). V lost 4 bases and J 10 bases, leaving 17 bases between the germline ends. CDR3 residues: CASSRVVETYYTF. The DNA for the CDR3 is TGTGCCAGCAGCCGAGTGGTAGAGACTTACTACACCTTC.

CDR3 nucleotide sequence: TGTGCCAGCAGCTTTCAGGGTCCCCACAATCAGCCCCAGCATTTT. Protein product: CASSFQGPHNQPQHF. V is TRBV5-6 and J is TRBJ1-5; the D gene is possibly TRBD1 (5 bases). The CDR3 runs to 15 residues. The V end lost 2 bases, the J end lost 3 bases, and 12 bases lay between the germline ends. Germline V gene lookup returns CDR1 SGHDT and CDR2 YYEEEE. The complete variable domain, with remaining parts taken from reference TRBV5-6 and TRBJ1-5, reads DAGVTQSPTHLIKTRGQQVTLRCSPKSGHDTVSWYQQALGQGPQFIFQYYEEEERQRGNFPDRFSGHQFPNYSSELNVNALLLGDSALYLCASSFQGPHNQPQHFGDGTRLSIL.

This sequence joins TRBV27 and TRBJ2-7; 9 bases fit TRBD1. Germline CDR1 MNHEY, CDR2 SMNVEV (reference sequence). The J segment lost 2 bases and the V segment lost 5 bases, leaving 4 bases of the junction unmatched. This CDR3 contains 14 residues. The CDR3 here is CASSTRTGAYEQYF. CDR3 in DNA: TGTGCCAGCAGTACAAGGACAGGGGCCTACGAGCAGTACTTC.

This chain links TRBV13 with TRBJ2-5; weak D call: TRBD1 (5 bases). Germline CDR1 is PRHDT and CDR2 is FYEKMQ (reference sequence). The CDR3 extends over 15 amino acids. V was shortened by 5 bases and J by 5 bases, with 18 bases between the two germline ends. In nucleotides, the CDR3 is TGTGCCAGCAGCACGAATATGGTGGGGCGGGAGACCCAGTACTTC. This encodes CASSTNMVGRETQYF.

The J gene is TRBJ1-1, the V gene TRBV27; the match to TRBD1 covers 7 bases. Germline values: CDR1 MNHEY, CDR2 SMNVEV (reference sequence). V shed 0 bases, J shed 6 bases, and the junction held 7 bases outside the gene matches. The CDR3 spans 15 residues. In nucleotides, the CDR3 is TGTGCCAGCAGTTTATCGAGACAGGGAATCGCTGAAGCTTTCTTT. Residues: CASSLSRQGIAEAFF.

V gene TRBV5-4 combines with J gene TRBJ1-2, with D perhaps matching TRBD1 (6 bases). This CDR3 comprises 13 residues. Germline V gives CDR1 SGHNT, CDR2 YYREEE (reference sequence). Deletions cut 5 bases from V and 8 bases from J, with 16 bases between. The CDR3 spells CASRRNRDGGYTF. CDR3 nucleotides: TGTGCCAGCAGACGAAACAGGGACGGCGGCTACACCTTC.